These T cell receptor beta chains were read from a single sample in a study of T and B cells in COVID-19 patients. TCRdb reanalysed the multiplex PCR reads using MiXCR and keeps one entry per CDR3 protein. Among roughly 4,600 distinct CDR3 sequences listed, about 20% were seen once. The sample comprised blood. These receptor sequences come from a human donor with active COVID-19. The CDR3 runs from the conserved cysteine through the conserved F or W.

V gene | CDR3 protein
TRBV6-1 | CASSDGAGAYNSPLHF
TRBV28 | CASSFYRGSEETQYF
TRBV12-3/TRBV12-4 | CASSPGEERNTEAFF
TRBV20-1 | CSASGPNEQYF
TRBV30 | CAWSAVRGRAYEQYF
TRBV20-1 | CSAPGTGSSYNEQFF
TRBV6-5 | CASRDLNQPQHF
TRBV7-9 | CASSQTSGRVGEQYF
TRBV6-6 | CASSYGGAGGRYTGELFF
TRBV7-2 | CASSLWRRDRGSYEQYF
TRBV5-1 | CASRRSSDGNIQYF
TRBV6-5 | CASRGTSGRSYEQYF
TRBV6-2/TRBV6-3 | CASTYGYEQYF
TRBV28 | CASREEIDEQFF
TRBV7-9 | CASSLGQGTFNQPQHF
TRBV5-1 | CASSLGGVGTEQYF
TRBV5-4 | CASHRQGVGEQYF
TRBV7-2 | CASSLRRRTGYNEQFF
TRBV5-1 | CASSLEDRGFHEQYF
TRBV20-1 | CSAPRSIGDTQYF
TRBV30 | CALSLGPTSYEQYF
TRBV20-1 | CSAERGAGANVLTF
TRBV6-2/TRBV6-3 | CASSYYGRVAMNTEAFF
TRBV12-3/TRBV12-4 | CASSSWTSWDTQYF